Sequencing of this TCR beta chain was carried out in a study of CD8+ T cells in alopecia areata. RNA extraction was followed by reverse transcription into cDNA, which acted as the sequencing template. Here immunoSEQ multiplex PCR was the method, and the copy in TCRdb shows in-frame clones only, minus some. The profile shows 150,000 or so clones, about 85% of them singletons. The CDR3 contains 14 residues. Germline CDR1 is SQVTM and CDR2 is ANQGSEA. J lost 7 bases, V lost 6 bases, and 6 bases had no gene match. The treatment here: oral pan-JAK inhibitor, 5-10 mg twice daily. This sequence originates from a human donor with alopecia areata. This chain connects TRBV29-1 to TRBJ2-1, with 13 bases that match TRBD2. The sample consisted of CD8+ T cells sorted from blood, taken at week 4, from a patient treated with tofacitinib. The CDR3 sequence is CSVELAGGRNEQFF. The CDR3 DNA sequence: TGCAGCGTCGAACTAGCGGGAGGGCGGAATGAGCAGTTCTTC.